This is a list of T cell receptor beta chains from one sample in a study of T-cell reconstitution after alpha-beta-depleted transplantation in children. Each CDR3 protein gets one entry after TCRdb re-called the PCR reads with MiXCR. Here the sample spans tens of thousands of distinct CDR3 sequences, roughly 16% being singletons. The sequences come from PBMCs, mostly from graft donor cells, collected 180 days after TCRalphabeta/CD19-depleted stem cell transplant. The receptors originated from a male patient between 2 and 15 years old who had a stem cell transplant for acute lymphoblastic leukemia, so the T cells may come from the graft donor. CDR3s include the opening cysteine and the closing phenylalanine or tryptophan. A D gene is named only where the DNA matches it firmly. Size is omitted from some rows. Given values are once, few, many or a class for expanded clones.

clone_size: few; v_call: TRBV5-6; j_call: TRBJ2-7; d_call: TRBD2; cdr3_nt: TGTGCCAGCAGACGCAGCGGGGGGGTTTCTTCCTACGAGCAGTACTTC; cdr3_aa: CASRRSGGVSSYEQYF
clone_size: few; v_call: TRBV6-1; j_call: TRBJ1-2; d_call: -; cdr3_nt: TGTGCCAGCAGCGCCACGGACAGCCAAAGTGGCTACACCTTC; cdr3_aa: CASSATDSQSGYTF
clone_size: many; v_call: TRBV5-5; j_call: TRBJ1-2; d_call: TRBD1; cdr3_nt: TGTGCCAGCAGCCCCTCGAGGGGGCGGGTCGATGGCTACACCTTC; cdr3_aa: CASSPSRGRVDGYTF
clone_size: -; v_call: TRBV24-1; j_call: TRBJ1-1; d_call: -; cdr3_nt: TGTGCCACCAGTCCTAAGCCGGGAGCTGAAGCTTTCTTT; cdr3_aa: CATSPKPGAEAFF
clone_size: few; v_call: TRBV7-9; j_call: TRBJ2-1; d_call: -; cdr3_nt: TGTGCCAGCAGCTTAGTAGCGCATGAGCAGTTCTTC; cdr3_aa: CASSLVAHEQFF
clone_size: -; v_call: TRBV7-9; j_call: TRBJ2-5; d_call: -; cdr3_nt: TGTGCCAGCAGCTCCGAAGGAGGGGCCGGTGAGACCCAGTACTTC; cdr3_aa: CASSSEGGAGETQYF
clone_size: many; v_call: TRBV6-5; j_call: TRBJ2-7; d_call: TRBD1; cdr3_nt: TGTGCCAGCAGTTATGGGACAGGGACCTCCTACGAGCAGTACTTC; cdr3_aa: CASSYGTGTSYEQYF
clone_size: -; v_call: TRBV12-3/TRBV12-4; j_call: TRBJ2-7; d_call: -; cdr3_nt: TGTGCCAGCAGTTTCGCGGCAGGCCCATCCCCGGGAGAGCAGTACTTC; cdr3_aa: CASSFAAGPSPGEQYF
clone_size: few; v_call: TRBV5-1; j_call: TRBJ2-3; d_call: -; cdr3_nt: TGCGCCAGCAGCAACGGGGGACGCACAGATACGCAGTATTTT; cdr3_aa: CASSNGGRTDTQYF
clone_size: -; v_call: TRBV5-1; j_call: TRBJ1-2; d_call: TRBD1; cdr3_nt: TGCGCCAGCAGCTCCCAACAGGGGGCCGACTATGGCTACACCTTC; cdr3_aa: CASSSQQGADYGYTF
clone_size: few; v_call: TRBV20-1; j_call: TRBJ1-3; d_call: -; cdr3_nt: TGCAGTGCCCCCAGACCTAACTCTGGAAACACCATATATTTT; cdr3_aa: CSAPRPNSGNTIYF
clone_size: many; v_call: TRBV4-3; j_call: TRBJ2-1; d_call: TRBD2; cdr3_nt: TGCGCCAGCAGCCAAGGGGCCGCGGGGGGGACCTACAATGAGCAGTTCTTC; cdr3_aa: CASSQGAAGGTYNEQFF
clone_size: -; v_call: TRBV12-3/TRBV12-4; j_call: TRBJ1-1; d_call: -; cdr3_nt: TGTGCCAGCAGTTTTCGAGACAGGATGAACACTGAAGCTTTCTTT; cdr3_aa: CASSFRDRMNTEAFF
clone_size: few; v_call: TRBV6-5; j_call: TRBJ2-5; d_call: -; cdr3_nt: TGTGCCAGCAGTTACGTGCGCCCAAGCCCAAGTCGGCAAGAGACCCAGTACTTC; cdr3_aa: CASSYVRPSPSRQETQYF
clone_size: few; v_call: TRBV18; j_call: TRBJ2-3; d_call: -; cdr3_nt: TGTGCCAGCTCACGTACGACCGGGACAACAGATACGCAGTATTTT; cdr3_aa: CASSRTTGTTDTQYF
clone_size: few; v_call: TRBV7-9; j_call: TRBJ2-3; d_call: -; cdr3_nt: TGTGCCAGCAGCAACAGAGATACGCAGTATTTT; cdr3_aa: CASSNRDTQYF
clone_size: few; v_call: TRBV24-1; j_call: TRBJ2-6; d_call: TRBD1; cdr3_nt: TGTGCCACCAGGCCAGGGGGCTCTGGGGCCAACGTCCTGACTTTC; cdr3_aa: CATRPGGSGANVLTF
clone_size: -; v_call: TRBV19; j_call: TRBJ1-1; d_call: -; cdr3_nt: TGTGCCAGTACTTTGGGCGAACTTGGGTCATCTGAAGCTTTCTTT; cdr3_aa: CASTLGELGSSEAFF
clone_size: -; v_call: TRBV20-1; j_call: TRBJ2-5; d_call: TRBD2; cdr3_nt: TGCAGTGGCCCCGGGACTAGCGGGGAAGAGACCCAGTACTTC; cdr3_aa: CSGPGTSGEETQYF
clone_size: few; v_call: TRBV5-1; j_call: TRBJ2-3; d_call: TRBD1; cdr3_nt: TGCGCCAGCAGCTCAGGACAGGGGGCAGATACGCAGTATTTT; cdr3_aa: CASSSGQGADTQYF
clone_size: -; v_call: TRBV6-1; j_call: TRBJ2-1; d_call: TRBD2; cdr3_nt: TGTGCCAGCAGGGAAAGGGGAGCGGGAAACGCTAATGAGCAGTTCTTC; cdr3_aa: CASRERGAGNANEQFF
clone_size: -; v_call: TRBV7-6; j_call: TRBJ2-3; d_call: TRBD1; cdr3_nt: TGTGCCAGCAGCTTACTAGGGGCAGGGGGAGATACGCAGTATTTT; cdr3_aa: CASSLLGAGGDTQYF
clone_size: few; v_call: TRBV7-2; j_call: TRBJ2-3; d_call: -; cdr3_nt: TGTGCCAGCAGCTTAAGGGTAGGCACGCAGTATTTT; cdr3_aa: CASSLRVGTQYF
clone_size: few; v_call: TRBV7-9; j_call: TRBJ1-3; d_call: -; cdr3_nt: TGTGCCAGCAGCCCTCATACCGGGCGAAACACCATATATTTT; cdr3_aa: CASSPHTGRNTIYF
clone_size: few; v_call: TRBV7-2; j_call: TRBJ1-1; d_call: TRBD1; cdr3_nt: TGTGCCAGCAGCCCTGACAGGGGGCGGAACACTGAAGCTTTCTTT; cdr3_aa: CASSPDRGRNTEAFF
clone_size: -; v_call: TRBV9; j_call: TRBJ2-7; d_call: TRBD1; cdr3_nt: TGTGCCAGCAGCGCCGGACAGGGTAAAGACGAGCAGTACTTC; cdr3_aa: CASSAGQGKDEQYF
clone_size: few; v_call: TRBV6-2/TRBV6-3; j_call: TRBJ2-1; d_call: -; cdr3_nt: TGTGCCAGCACGCCCGGTGGGTGGTGGAATGAGCAGTTCTTC; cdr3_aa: CASTPGGWWNEQFF
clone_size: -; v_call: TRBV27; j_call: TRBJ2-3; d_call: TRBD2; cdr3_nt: TGTGCCAGCAGTTTAAGCGGGGGGGCTCTCCTTTATACGCAGTATTTT; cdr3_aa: CASSLSGGALLYTQYF
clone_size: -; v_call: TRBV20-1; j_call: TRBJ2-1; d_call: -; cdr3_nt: TGCAGTGCCACCGGACGGGACACAAACCTTAATGAGCAGTTCTTC; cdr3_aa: CSATGRDTNLNEQFF
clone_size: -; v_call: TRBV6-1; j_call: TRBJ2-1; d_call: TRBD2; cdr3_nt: TGTGCCAGCACCCATGCCACCGGGACTAGCGATGAGCAGTTCTTC; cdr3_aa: CASTHATGTSDEQFF
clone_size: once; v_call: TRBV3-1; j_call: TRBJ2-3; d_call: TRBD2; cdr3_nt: TGTGCCACCTGCCAAGAGAGACTAGCGGGGGACACAGATACGCAGTATTTT; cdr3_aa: CATCQERLAGDTDTQYF
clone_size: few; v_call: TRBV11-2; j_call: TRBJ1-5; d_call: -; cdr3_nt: TGTGCCAGCAGCTTAGAGGGGCGGTTGTCAGGCGGGCAGCCCCAGCATTTT; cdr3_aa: CASSLEGRLSGGQPQHF
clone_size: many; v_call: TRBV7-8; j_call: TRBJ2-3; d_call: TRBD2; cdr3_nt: TGTGCCAGCAGCTTCATTTCGAAACTAGCGGGGGGGCTAACAGATACGCAGTATTTT; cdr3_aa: CASSFISKLAGGLTDTQYF
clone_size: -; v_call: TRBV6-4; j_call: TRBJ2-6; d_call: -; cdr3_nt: TGTGCCAGCAGTGACTCGTTCGGCCTCTCTGGGGCCAACGTCCTGACTTTC; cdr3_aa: CASSDSFGLSGANVLTF
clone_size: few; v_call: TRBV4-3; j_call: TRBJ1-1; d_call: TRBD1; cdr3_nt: TGCGCCAGCAGCCCCAGCGACAGGGGCAACACTGAAGCTTTCTTT; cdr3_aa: CASSPSDRGNTEAFF
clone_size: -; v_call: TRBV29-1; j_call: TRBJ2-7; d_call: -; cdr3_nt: TGCAGCGTTGCCGGGGGCGCGATTCGCGAGCAGTACTTC; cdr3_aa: CSVAGGAIREQYF
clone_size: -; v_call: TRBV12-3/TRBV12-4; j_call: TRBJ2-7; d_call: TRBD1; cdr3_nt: TGTGCCAGCGGATTTCGGGACAGACCCTACGAGCAGTACTTC; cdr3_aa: CASGFRDRPYEQYF
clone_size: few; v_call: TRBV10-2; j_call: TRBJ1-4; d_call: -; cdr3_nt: TGCGCCAGCAGAGGTGCAACTAATGAAAAACTGTTTTTT; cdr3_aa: CASRGATNEKLFF
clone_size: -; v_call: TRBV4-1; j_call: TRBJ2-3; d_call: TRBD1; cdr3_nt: TGCGCCAGCAGCCACCCCCGGGACAGGAGTACAGATACGCAGTATTTT; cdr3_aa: CASSHPRDRSTDTQYF
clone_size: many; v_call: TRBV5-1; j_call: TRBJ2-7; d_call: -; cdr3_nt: TGCGCCAGCAGCTTGGAATACCCTTCCTACGAGCAGTACTTC; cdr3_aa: CASSLEYPSYEQYF
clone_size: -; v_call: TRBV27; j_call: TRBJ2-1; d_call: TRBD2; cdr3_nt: TGTGCCAGCAGTTTCATACTAGCGGGAGGGCGGGGTGAGCAGTTCTTC; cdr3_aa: CASSFILAGGRGEQFF
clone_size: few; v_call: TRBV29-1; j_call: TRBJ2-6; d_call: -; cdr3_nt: TGCAGCGTTGAAGATCCCTCTGGGGCCAACGTCCTGACTTTC; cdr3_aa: CSVEDPSGANVLTF
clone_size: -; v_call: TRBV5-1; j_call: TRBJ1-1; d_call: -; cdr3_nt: TGCGCCAGCAGCTTGGATTACACGATGAACACTGAAGCTTTCTTT; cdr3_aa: CASSLDYTMNTEAFF
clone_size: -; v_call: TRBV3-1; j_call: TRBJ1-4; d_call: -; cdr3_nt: TGTGCCAGCAGTCACACCTTTGGGGCCGCGGGGGAAAAACTGTTTTTT; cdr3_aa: CASSHTFGAAGEKLFF
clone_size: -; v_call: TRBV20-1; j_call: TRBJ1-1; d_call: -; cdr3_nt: TGCAGTGCCACCCGAAGGCTGAACACTGAAGCTTTCTTT; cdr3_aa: CSATRRLNTEAFF
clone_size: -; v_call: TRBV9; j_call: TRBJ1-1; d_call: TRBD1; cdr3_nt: TGTGCCAGCAGCGTAGCTCAGGGGGCGAACACTGAAGCTTTCTTT; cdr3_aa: CASSVAQGANTEAFF
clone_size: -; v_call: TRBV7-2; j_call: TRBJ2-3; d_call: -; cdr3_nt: TGTGCCAGCAGCTTTCATCGGACAGATACGCAGTATTTT; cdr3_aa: CASSFHRTDTQYF
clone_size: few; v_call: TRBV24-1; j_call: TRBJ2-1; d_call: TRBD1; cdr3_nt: TGTGCCACCAATGACAGGGGCGCCCACAATGAGCAGTTCTTC; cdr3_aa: CATNDRGAHNEQFF
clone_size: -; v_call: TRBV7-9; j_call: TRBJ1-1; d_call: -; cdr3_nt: TGTGCCAGCAGCCACGAGATTGGGACGGACACTGAAGCTTTCTTT; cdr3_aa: CASSHEIGTDTEAFF
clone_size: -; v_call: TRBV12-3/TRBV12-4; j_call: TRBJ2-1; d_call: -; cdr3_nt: TGTGCCAGCAGGAGGGCTGGACTCAGGAGGGGAATAAACAATGAGCAGTTCTTC; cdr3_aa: CASRRAGLRRGINNEQFF